Sequencing of this TCR beta chain was carried out in a study of post-analysis software for immune sequencing data. Germline loops: CDR1 DFQATT, CDR2 SNEGSKA (reference sequence). V was trimmed by 2 bases and J by 2 bases, leaving 16 bases between them. The CDR3 totals 16 residues. The table lists this clonotype with a count of one. Its antigen remains unidentified. The TCR beta cDNA libraries contained unique molecular identifiers. A single record per CDR3 protein comes from TCRdb applying MiXCR to the PCR reads. There are roughly 870,000 distinct CDR3 sequences in the sample; about 50% occur only once, and approximately 4.2% lies in the top ten. Study findings and constraints: TRBV segments more frequent in patients than in controls numbered several and included TRBV5-6, TRBV5-1 and TRBV20-1.

Sequencing was carried out using blood. The TCR was taken from a girl aged 5 to 17 with multiple sclerosis. The chain joins TRBV20-1 to TRBJ1-5; D is perhaps TRBD1 (5 bases). CDR3 sequence reads: CSARSRTNEGNQPQHF. The DNA of the CDR3 is TGCAGTGCTAGATCGAGGACAAATGAAGGCAATCAGCCCCAGCATTTT.